The next 29 T cell receptor beta chains were all read from a single sample in a study of vaccination and CD4 T cells after COVID-19. Cultured CD4+ T cell DNA was sequenced using the Oncomine TCR Beta short-read assay. MiXCR was run by TCRdb on the PCR reads, yielding one entry per CDR3 protein. The table lists fewer than 5,000 distinct CDR3 sequences, 38% of them singletons. No antigen has been identified for these receptors. Treatment meaning: approximately nine-day PBMC culture with coronavirus spike peptide pools or control peptides (ViraFEST assay). Sequencing was carried out using CD4+ T cells from blood, cultured in vitro. Receptor source: a human donor who had recovered from COVID-19.

This clonotype appeared once. The gene calls are TRBV25-1 and TRBJ2-2; TRBD2 aligns across 12 bases. Germline V gives CDR1 MGHDK, CDR2 SYGVNS. CDR3 length equals 17 residues. The trim removed 0 bases at V and 3 bases at J, leaving 2 bases unmatched. CDR3 amino acids: CASSEYASGGDTGELFF. The CDR3 DNA follows: TGTGCCAGCAGTGAATATGCTAGCGGGGGGGACACCGGGGAGCTGTTTTTT.

This clonotype was counted between two and nine times. V and J are TRBV20-1 and TRBJ1-5, with unresolved D. The CDR3 sequence is 13 residues long. V shed 3 bases and J shed 3 bases, with 9 bases lying between them. Germline-derived CDR1 and CDR2 are DFQATT and SNEGSKA (reference sequence). In DNA form, the CDR3 reads TGCAGTGCTAGCCCAGGTTACAATCAGCCCCAGCATTTT. This translates into CSASPGYNQPQHF.

This clonotype was seen a few times. This chain uses TRBV10-1 with TRBJ2-5; either TRBD1 or TRBD2 may fit D (5 bases each). V gave up 6 bases and J gave up 4 bases, with 9 bases separating them. CDR3 length: 12 amino acids. Germline CDR1 is WNHNN and CDR2 is SYGVQD (reference sequence). The CDR3 DNA reads as TGCGCCAGCAGAGGGACCGTAGAGACCCAGTACTTC. As protein: CASRGTVETQYF.

This clonotype is medium-sized in the sample. The chain carries TRBV4-3 and TRBJ2-3; 8 bases agree with TRBD2. This CDR3 contains 16 residues. CDR1 is LGHNA and CDR2 is YSLEER in the germline V gene. Germline trimming cut 0 bases from V and 1 base from J; bases unmatched to any gene: 3. CDR3 DNA sequence: TGCGCCAGCAGCCAAGATCCAGCGGGAGGCACAGATACGCAGTATTTT. It translates to CASSQDPAGGTDTQYF.

The chain couples TRBV2 to TRBJ2-7; 8 positions agree with TRBD1. Trimming at V came to 4 bases and at J to 2 bases, leaving 4 bases not matched to a gene. The CDR3 is 14 residues long. Germline assignment: CDR1 SNHLY and CDR2 FYNNEI. CDR3 DNA sequence: TGTGCCAGCAGTGCCGGACAGGGAACCTACGAGCAGTACTTC. It yields the protein CASSAGQGTYEQYF.

This chain links TRBV24-1 with TRBJ2-5; D uncertain. The CDR3 sequence is 13 residues long. Looked up from germline, CDR1 is KGHDR and CDR2 is SFDVKD. The V gene lost 5 bases and the J gene lost 2 bases, with 8 bases spanning the gap. This CDR3 reads CATSVPLQETQYF. CDR3 DNA: TGTGCCACCAGTGTTCCGCTACAAGAGACCCAGTACTTC.

The V call is TRBV29-1, the J call TRBJ2-3; 8 bases are a match to TRBD2. CDR1 and CDR2 (germline): SQVTM, ANQGSEA. The V and J ends lost 8 bases and 4 bases, in that order; junction bases with no gene match: 17. The CDR3 covers 16 residues. CDR3 amino acids: CSCRGGRYFGSDTQYF. CDR3 nucleotide sequence: TGCAGCTGCCGGGGGGGCCGTTATTTTGGGTCAGATACGCAGTATTTT.

This chain joins TRBV2 and TRBJ2-7; 7 bases are shared with TRBD1. Germline CDR1 and CDR2: SNHLY and FYNNEI. Unmatched junction bases numbered 3, after V lost 4 bases and J lost 0 bases. The CDR3 totals 14 residues. The CDR3 protein is CASSVTGSSYEQYF. The DNA for the CDR3 is TGTGCCAGCAGTGTGACAGGGAGCTCCTACGAGCAGTACTTC.

J is TRBJ2-3 and V is TRBV7-9, with a weak D call TRBD2 (6 bases). CDR1 is SEHNR, CDR2 FQNEAQ, per germline (reference sequence). CDR3 length equals 13 residues. V was cut by 11 bases and J by 5 bases, with 17 bases left in between. CDR3 protein: CACAWVGGDTQYF. CDR3 bases: TGTGCCTGTGCATGGGTGGGGGGAGATACGCAGTATTTT.

V gene TRBV20-1 combines with J gene TRBJ2-5; D may be TRBD1 (6 bases). The CDR3 contains 12 residues. Germline CDR1 DFQATT, CDR2 SNEGSKA (reference sequence). Trimming left V 3 bases short and J 2 bases short, with 7 bases between. CDR3 loop: CSARGAQETQYF. The CDR3 nucleotides read TGCAGTGCTAGGGGGGCTCAAGAGACCCAGTACTTC.

The rearrangement uses TRBV7-9 and TRBJ2-1; TRBD1 matches 7 bases. V was pared by 5 bases and J by 3 bases, with 4 bases of the junction left unmatched. This CDR3 comprises 14 residues. Germline assignment: CDR1 SEHNR and CDR2 FQNEAQ (reference sequence). The CDR3 bases are TGTGCCAGCAGCAAAGACAGGGACTACAATGAGCAGTTCTTC. Translating it yields CASSKDRDYNEQFF.

CDR3 DNA sequence: TGTGCCAGCAGCTTAGCGGGCGGGGCTCGCACTGAAGCTTTCTTT. Translation: CASSLAGGARTEAFF. The V call is TRBV7-6, the J call TRBJ1-1; D may be TRBD1 (5 bases). Germline V gene data show CDR1 as SGHVS and CDR2 as FNYEAQ. V was shortened by 0 bases and J by 4 bases, with 12 bases between the two germline ends. The CDR3 extends over 15 amino acids.

The V gene is TRBV20-1, the J gene TRBJ2-2, with unresolved D. Germline V gene lookup returns CDR1 DFQATT and CDR2 SNEGSKA (reference sequence). This CDR3 contains 14 residues. Trimming shortened V by 4 bases and J by 4 bases, and 13 bases separated the two germline ends. For the CDR3, the DNA is TGCAGTGCTATGCATGGGAAGGGCACCGGGGAGCTGTTTTTT. It translates to CSAMHGKGTGELFF.

This clonotype was observed a handful of times. The gene calls are TRBV7-9 and TRBJ2-5; D ambiguous. V dropped 0 bases and J dropped 5 bases, with 1 base sitting between them. The germline CDR1 and CDR2 sequences are SEHNR and FQNEAQ (reference sequence). The CDR3 length is 11 residues. The CDR3 sequence: CASSLAETQYF. The DNA for the CDR3 is TGTGCCAGCAGCTTAGCTGAGACCCAGTACTTC.

V usage is TRBV5-6 and J usage is TRBJ2-2; unclear D gene. Trimming removed 0 bases from V and 3 bases from J, with 9 bases in between. The germline gives CDR1 SGHDT, CDR2 YYEEEE. This CDR3 spans 15 amino acids. CDR3 sequence (DNA): TGTGCCAGCAGCTTGGACGGATTCTACACCGGGGAGCTGTTTTTT. This encodes CASSLDGFYTGELFF.

The chain links TRBV12-3 or TRBV12-4 to TRBJ1-1; D is unresolved. The CDR3 is made up of 14 amino acids. Trimming cost V 1 base and J 3 bases, with 9 bases left between them. The CDR3 nucleotides are TGTGCCAGCAGTTTAGGCCCTGGGTACACTGAAGCTTTCTTT. Protein product: CASSLGPGYTEAFF.

This clonotype was seen a few times. In nucleotides, the CDR3 is TGTGCCAGCAGTTACGGGGACAGGTACTACTTC. As protein: CASSYGDRYYF. This rearrangement joins TRBV6-5 to TRBJ2-4; 8 nucleotides match TRBD1. Germline V gene lookup returns CDR1 MNHEY and CDR2 SVGAGI. V shed 2 bases and J 16 bases; nucleotides not matched to a gene: 4. This CDR3 region has 11 residues.

J is TRBJ2-5 and V is TRBV5-4, with 7 positions matching TRBD1. CDR1 is SGHNT and CDR2 is YYREEE in the germline V gene (reference sequence). Unmatched junction bases numbered 6, after V lost 3 bases and J lost 4 bases. This CDR3 has 14 residues. The CDR3 loop is CASSSGTAAETQYF. CDR3 DNA sequence: TGTGCCAGCAGCTCTGGGACAGCCGCAGAGACCCAGTACTTC.

The rearrangement links TRBV6-1 to TRBJ2-5; tentatively, D is TRBD2 (7 bases). Trimming removed 10 bases from V and 5 bases from J, with 20 bases in between. Germline V gene sequence: CDR1 MNHNS, CDR2 SASEGT. CDR3 length equals 14 residues. The CDR3 protein is CATTRGGAEETQYF. Here the CDR3 DNA reads TGTGCCACCACGAGGGGGGGGGCAGAGGAGACCCAGTACTTC.

V is TRBV7-9 and J is TRBJ2-5, with D unresolved. The CDR3 runs to 13 residues. The V gene lost 5 bases and the J gene lost 5 bases, with 12 bases spanning the gap. Germline V gene lookup returns CDR1 SEHNR and CDR2 FQNEAQ (reference sequence). The CDR3 DNA sequence: TGTGCCAGCAGCCTCATAACTTCGGAGACCCAGTACTTC. This sequence encodes CASSLITSETQYF.

This rearrangement joins TRBV2 to TRBJ2-1; 7 positions match TRBD1. V gave up 7 bases and J gave up 2 bases; unmatched junction bases: 8. This CDR3 contains 15 residues. Germline CDR1 SNHLY, CDR2 FYNNEI. In DNA form, the CDR3 reads TGTGCCAGCAATCAGGACAGGAAGGCCTACAATGAGCAGTTCTTC. Translation: CASNQDRKAYNEQFF.

V and J are TRBV2 and TRBJ1-6, with a possible D match to TRBD1 (5 bases). V was clipped by 6 bases and J by 12 bases, with 18 bases between them. The germline gives CDR1 SNHLY, CDR2 FYNNEI. The CDR3 consists of 14 residues. The CDR3 loop reads CASRDTGGLQPLHF. CDR3 bases: TGTGCCAGCAGAGATACAGGAGGACTGCAACCCCTCCACTTT.

This chain uses TRBV20-1 with TRBJ1-2, with TRBD1 as a possible D gene (5 bases). The CDR3 is 13 amino acids. V was shortened by 3 bases and J by 3 bases, with 11 bases between the two germline ends. In germline, CDR1 is DFQATT, CDR2 SNEGSKA (reference sequence). This CDR3 is CSASEGEDYGYTF. For the CDR3, the DNA is TGCAGTGCTAGTGAAGGGGAAGACTATGGCTACACCTTC.

The rearrangement links TRBV5-1 to TRBJ1-1; D is uncertain. The CDR3 runs 14 residues. Germline loops: CDR1 SGHRS, CDR2 YFSETQ. Trimming removed 6 bases at V and 0 bases at J, with 12 bases between. The CDR3 loop is CASTLPGLNTEAFF. The CDR3 DNA reads TGCGCCAGCACACTGCCGGGCTTGAACACTGAAGCTTTCTTT.

The chain is built from TRBV5-1 and TRBJ1-2, with a possible D match to TRBD1 (6 bases). The length of the CDR3 is 14 residues. V lost 1 base and J lost 2, with 9 bases in between. Per the germline V gene, CDR1 is SGHRS and CDR2 is YFSETQ. The CDR3, as DNA: TGCGCCAGCAGCTTGATGCAGGGGAACTATGGCTACACCTTC. Residues: CASSLMQGNYGYTF. The full variable domain, its missing parts supplied by reference TRBV5-1 and TRBJ1-2, is KAGVTQTPRYLIKTRGQQVTLSCSPISGHRSVSWYQQTPGQGLQFLFEYFSETQRNKGNFPGRFSGRQFSNSRSEMNVSTLELGDSALYLCASSLMQGNYGYTFGSGTRLTVV.

The chain carries TRBV6-5 and TRBJ2-7; D tentatively reads TRBD1 or TRBD2 (5 bases each). Germline CDR1 is MNHEY and CDR2 is SVGAGI. V was clipped by 4 bases and J by 4 bases, with 11 bases between them. The CDR3 length is 13 residues. CDR3 sequence reads: CASSFGDVYEQYF. The CDR3 region has the DNA TGTGCCAGCAGTTTTGGGGACGTTTACGAGCAGTACTTC.

This clonotype was observed a handful of times. This chain joins TRBV5-4 and TRBJ1-2; D unresolved. Germline loops: CDR1 SGHNT, CDR2 YYREEE (reference sequence). V gave up 0 bases and J gave up 7 bases, with 13 bases separating them. This CDR3 spans 14 amino acids. The CDR3 DNA sequence: TGTGCCAGCAGCTTGGGAGGGTCAGCAGGTGGCTACACCTTC. Translated: CASSLGGSAGGYTF.

The chain joins TRBV7-9 to TRBJ2-2; D is possibly TRBD2 (7 bases). V dropped 2 bases and J dropped 4 bases, with 11 bases sitting between them. Per the germline V gene, CDR1 is SEHNR and CDR2 is FQNEAQ (reference sequence). The CDR3 spans 15 residues. CDR3 protein: CASSLLGGGTGELFF. In DNA form, the CDR3 reads TGTGCCAGCAGCTTATTAGGGGGGGGCACCGGGGAGCTGTTTTTT.

In the case of this clonotype: The junction does not match germline at one end; this may be a read error. The chain joins TRBV7-7 to TRBJ2-7, with 13 bases matching TRBD2. This CDR3 has 13 amino acids. CDR1 is SSHAT, CDR2 FNYEAQ, per germline (reference sequence). The CDR3, as DNA: TGTGCTAGCAGCTTGGGACTAGCGGGGGAGCAGTACTTC. Translation gives CASSLGLAGEQYF.